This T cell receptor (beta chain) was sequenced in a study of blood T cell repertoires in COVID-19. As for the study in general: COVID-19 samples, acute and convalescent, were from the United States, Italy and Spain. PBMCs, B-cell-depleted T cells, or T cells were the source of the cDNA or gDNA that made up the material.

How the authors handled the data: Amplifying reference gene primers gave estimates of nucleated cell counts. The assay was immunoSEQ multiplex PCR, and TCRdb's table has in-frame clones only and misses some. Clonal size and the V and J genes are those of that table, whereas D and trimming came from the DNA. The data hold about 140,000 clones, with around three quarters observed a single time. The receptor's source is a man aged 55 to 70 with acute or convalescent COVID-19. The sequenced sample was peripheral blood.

As DNA, the CDR3 is TGTGCCAGCAGTTTAGTTGGACAGGGATCCGAGCAGTACTTC. It translates to CASSLVGQGSEQYF. The rearrangement links TRBV5-4 to TRBJ2-7; 8 bases align to TRBD1. Looked up from germline, CDR1 is SGHNT and CDR2 is YYREEE (reference sequence). V lost 5 bases, J lost 6 bases, and 10 bases stayed unmatched. This CDR3 region has 14 residues.